The sequence of this TCR beta chain was determined in a study of cytomegalovirus exposure and HLA in healthy donors. Study-wide background: A data release that came early held 80 million or so unique TCRs from HLA-typed donors. Study results and limitations: Later on, an analysis found that several of the most significant clusters appeared to be linked to common viral pathogens, which included parvovirus B19. Information on immune exposure was restricted to one variable (CMV serostatus). Later analysis placed DRB1 highest and HLA-C lowest in TCR association rates, which differed by HLA locus.

It was with 60 Vbeta and 13 Jbeta primers that the PCR ran. Generated by immunoSEQ multiplex PCR, the TCRdb table keeps only in-frame clones and is missing some. The top ten hold less than 3.5% of the sample, which has some 220,000 clones, over 70% seen once. Trimming took 1 base from V and 4 from J, leaving 16 bases between them. In germline, CDR1 is SGHAT, CDR2 FQNNGV. The CDR3 loop spans 16 amino acids. Concerning this clone itself: Its target is unknown.

The specimen sequenced was PBMCs. This sequence joins TRBV11-2 and TRBJ1-1; perhaps TRBD1 as D (5 bases). The source of this sequence is an older woman in good health and CMV-seropositive. CDR3 loop: CASSLVVGQGGTEAFF. CDR3 DNA: TGTGCCAGCAGCTTAGTCGTAGGGCAGGGTGGCACTGAAGCTTTCTTT. The full variable domain, completed using reference TRBV11-2 and TRBJ1-1, is EAGVAQSPRYKIIEKRQSVAFWCNPISGHATLYWYQQILGQGPKLLIQFQNNGVVDDSQLPKDRFSAERLKGVDSTLKIQPAKLEDSAVYLCASSLVVGQGGTEAFFGQGTRLTVV.